The 29 T cell receptor beta chains below all came from one sample that was sequenced in a study of blood T cell repertoires in COVID-19. Libraries were prepared by immunoSEQ multiplex PCR; TCRdb keeps only in-frame clonotypes and omits some of them. The table shows 130,000 or so clones, with 85% to 90% occurring only once. The sample consisted of peripheral blood. The receptors were sampled from a man aged 65 to 79 with active COVID-19.

This chain's CDR3 is CASSFRAGDTQYF. For the CDR3, the DNA is TGCGCCAGCAGCTTCCGAGCGGGAGATACGCAGTATTTT. The V call is TRBV5-1, the J call TRBJ2-3; a possible D gene is TRBD2 (6 bases). Germline CDR1 is SGHRS and CDR2 is YFSETQ. This CDR3 has 13 residues. V was trimmed by 2 bases and J by 5 bases, leaving 9 bases between them.

CDR3 sequence (DNA): TGTGCCAGCAGTGTAATAGGTGGAACAGCTAGCAATCAGCCCCAGCATTTT. This gives the protein CASSVIGGTASNQPQHF. The chain recombines TRBV6-1 with TRBJ1-5, with D unclear. CDR3 length equals 17 residues. Germline V gene sequence: CDR1 MNHNS, CDR2 SASEGT. V was cut by 4 bases and J by 0 bases, with 16 bases left in between.

The chain recombines TRBV18 with TRBJ1-1; the D gene is possibly TRBD1 (5 bases). Trimming removed 5 bases from V and 5 bases from J, with 15 bases in between. The CDR3 consists of 14 residues. Germline V gives CDR1 KGHSH, CDR2 LQKENI. CDR3 in amino acids: CASSSQGMRTEAFF. The CDR3 nucleotides are TGTGCCAGCTCATCCCAGGGAATGCGGACTGAAGCTTTCTTT.

This clone was seen only once. The genes are TRBV6-5 and TRBJ2-7; D may be TRBD1 (7 bases). This CDR3 is 15 amino acids long. With 0 bases removed from V and 6 bases from J, the gap between germline ends came to 15 bases. Germline CDR1 MNHEY, CDR2 SVGAGI. CDR3 sequence (DNA): TGTGCCAGCAGTTACTCCGGGAGAGGGGGCGGCGAGCAGTACTTC. Protein sequence: CASSYSGRGGGEQYF.

The rearrangement links TRBV25-1 to TRBJ2-1; 13 bases are shared with TRBD2. With V trimmed by 3 bases and J by 9 bases, 8 bases remained unmatched. The CDR3 contains 16 residues. The V gene's germline CDR1 is MGHDK and CDR2 SYGVNS. CDR3 nucleotides: TGTGCCAGCAGTGAGAATGGACTAGCGGGAGTGAGTGAGCAGTTCTTC. It yields the protein CASSENGLAGVSEQFF.

This clone came up once. This rearrangement joins TRBV28 to TRBJ2-3, with D perhaps matching TRBD2 (6 bases). Germline CDR1 is MDHEN and CDR2 is SYDVKM. The CDR3 contains 16 residues. The germline V and J ends were trimmed by 10 bases and 4 bases, with 24 bases remaining between them. The CDR3 DNA is TGTGCCACCCGGGAGCAGGGTCTTCTGATCGCAGATACGCAGTATTTT. Protein: CATREQGLLIADTQYF.

The CDR3 spells CASSPADNQPQHF. The CDR3 coding sequence is TGTGCCAGCTCACCGGCAGACAATCAGCCCCAGCATTTT. The rearrangement uses TRBV18 and TRBJ1-5; D not certain. The CDR3 loop spans 13 amino acids. Germline V gene data show CDR1 as KGHSH and CDR2 as LQKENI. Trimming cost V 3 bases and J 3 bases, with 6 bases left between them. Filled out from reference TRBV18 and TRBJ1-5, the complete variable domain reads NAGVMQNPRHLVRRRGQEARLRCSPMKGHSHVYWYRQLPEEGLKFMVYLQKENIIDESGMPKERFSAEFPKEGPSILRIQQVVRGDSAAYFCASSPADNQPQHFGDGTRLSIL.

This chain links TRBV27 with TRBJ2-5; the match to TRBD1 covers 7 bases. This CDR3 spans 14 amino acids. Germline lookup yields CDR1 MNHEY and CDR2 SMNVEV (reference sequence). Trimming at V came to 6 bases and at J to 3 bases, leaving 7 bases not matched to a gene. Written as DNA, the CDR3 is TGTGCCAGCAGCTCAGGGGGACGGGAAGAGACCCAGTACTTC. It yields the protein CASSSGGREETQYF.

This chain links TRBV29-1 with TRBJ2-3; 9 bases line up with TRBD1. Germline values: CDR1 SQVTM, CDR2 ANQGSEA. This CDR3 region has 14 residues. The trim removed 8 bases at V and 0 bases at J, leaving 6 bases unmatched. In DNA form, the CDR3 reads TGCAGCCTACGAGGGACAGGGAGCACAGATACGCAGTATTTT. It codes for CSLRGTGSTDTQYF.

This clone was found once. The rearrangement links TRBV3-1 (or the pseudogene TRBV3-2) to TRBJ1-2; D may be TRBD1 (5 bases). CDR3 length: 13 residues. V was pared by 3 bases and J by 3 bases, with 8 bases between. Per germline, CDR1 LGHDT and CDR2 YNNKEL (reference sequence). The CDR3 DNA sequence: TGTGCCAGCAGCCAGACAGTGGACTATGGCTACACCTTC. Amino acids: CASSQTVDYGYTF.

This rearrangement joins TRBV5-1 to TRBJ1-2; the match to TRBD1 covers 7 bases. J lost 5 bases, V lost 0 bases, and 4 bases had no gene match. Germline V lookup: CDR1 SGHRS, CDR2 YFSETQ. This CDR3 comprises 14 residues. The DNA of the CDR3 is TGCGCCAGCAGCTTGGGGACAGGACTTTATGGCTACACCTTC. It yields the protein CASSLGTGLYGYTF.

This chain uses TRBV28 with TRBJ1-4, with TRBD1 matching 7 bases. V shed 4 bases, J shed 7 bases, and the junction held 9 bases outside the gene matches. The CDR3 extends over 15 amino acids. CDR1 is MDHEN and CDR2 is SYDVKM in the germline V gene. In DNA, the CDR3 is TGTGCCAGCAGTTCTATGGACAGGTCTGGTGAAAAACTGTTTTTT. It yields the protein CASSSMDRSGEKLFF.

The rearrangement links TRBV5-1 to TRBJ1-1; 10 positions agree with TRBD1. CDR3 length: 15 amino acids. The germline CDR1 and CDR2 sequences are SGHRS and YFSETQ. The V segment lost 4 bases and the J segment 4 bases; nucleotides outside the gene matches: 7. The DNA for the CDR3 is TGCGCCAGCAGCGCCACCGGGACAGGGGCCACTGAAGCTTTCTTT. Its protein product is CASSATGTGATEAFF.

This clone was counted once. The chain has TRBV29-1 and TRBJ2-7, with 9 bases fitting TRBD2. The trim removed 6 bases at V and 0 bases at J, leaving 9 bases unmatched. Germline CDR1 reads SQVTM; CDR2 reads ANQGSEA. The CDR3 is made up of 15 amino acids. CDR3 sequence: CSVARLADRSYEQYF. CDR3 DNA sequence: TGCAGCGTGGCCAGACTAGCGGATCGCTCCTACGAGCAGTACTTC.

This sequence joins TRBV4-1 and TRBJ2-7; 7 bases are a match to TRBD2. The CDR3 is 16 residues long. V was pared by 0 bases and J by 4 bases, with 9 bases of the junction left unmatched. Germline CDR1 MGHRA, CDR2 YSYEKL. CDR3 coding DNA: TGCGCCAGCAGCCAAGATCGAGTAGCGGGTGCATACGAGCAGTACTTC. Translated: CASSQDRVAGAYEQYF.

The chain uses TRBV11-2 and TRBJ2-1, with D perhaps matching TRBD2 (6 bases). Germline V gene sequence: CDR1 SGHAT, CDR2 FQNNGV. The germline V and J ends were trimmed by 4 bases and 4 bases, with 14 bases remaining between them. This CDR3 is built from 15 residues. The CDR3 nucleotides are TGTGCCAGCAGCTCCGCTGGCGGGACTTACAATGAGCAGTTCTTC. Its protein product is CASSSAGGTYNEQFF. The complete variable domain, with remaining parts taken from reference TRBV11-2 and TRBJ2-1, reads EAGVAQSPRYKIIEKRQSVAFWCNPISGHATLYWYQQILGQGPKLLIQFQNNGVVDDSQLPKDRFSAERLKGVDSTLKIQPAKLEDSAVYLCASSSAGGTYNEQFFGPGTRLTVL.

This rearrangement joins TRBV6-2 or TRBV6-3 to TRBJ2-7, with D hard to call. V lost 4 bases and J lost 1, with 8 bases in between. Germline CDR1 reads MNHEY; CDR2 reads SVGEGT. The CDR3 loop spans 13 amino acids. Written as DNA, the CDR3 is TGTGCCAGCAGTTCTCCCCTTTCCTACGAGCAGTACTTC. It encodes CASSSPLSYEQYF.

The CDR3: CASSGEREGFLLRYSCEQYF. The CDR3 DNA reads TGTGCCAGCAGCGGTGAGCGGGAGGGCTTTCTCCTACGGTATTCATGCGAGCAGTACTTC. V gene TRBV9 combines with J gene TRBJ2-7, with 10 bases fitting TRBD2. CDR1 is SGDLS and CDR2 is YYNGEE in the germline V gene. This CDR3 is 20 amino acids long. V lost 3 bases and J lost 6; bases outside the gene matches: 24. Together with reference TRBV9 and TRBJ2-7, the CDR3 gives the full variable domain: DSGVTQTPKHLITATGQRVTLRCSPRSGDLSVYWYQQSLDQGLQFLIQYYNGEERAKGNILERFSAQQFPDLHSELNLSSLELGDSALYFCASSGEREGFLLRYSCEQYFGPGTRLTVT.

The V gene is TRBV5-6, the J gene TRBJ2-2, with a tentative D call TRBD1 (6 bases). V gave up 4 bases and J gave up 2 bases, with 18 bases separating them. This CDR3 is built from 17 residues. The germline CDR1 and CDR2 sequences are SGHDT and YYEEEE. Written as DNA, the CDR3 is TGTGCCAGCAGCAGACACAGGGAGACGGCTAACACCGGGGAGCTGTTTTTT. The encoded protein is CASSRHRETANTGELFF.

The V and J genes are TRBV7-9 and TRBJ1-1; D unresolved. The V end lost 1 base, the J end lost 1 base, and 7 bases lay between the germline ends. The CDR3 extends over 14 amino acids. Looked up from germline, CDR1 is SEHNR and CDR2 is FQNEAQ (reference sequence). CDR3 sequence (DNA): TGTGCCAGCAGCTTAGTTCTAGGGAACACTGAAGCTTTCTTT. Encoded protein: CASSLVLGNTEAFF.

This chain links TRBV28 with TRBJ2-7, with 7 bases fitting TRBD1. Germline CDR1 is MDHEN and CDR2 is SYDVKM. The CDR3 consists of 15 residues. V trimming: 6 bases; J trimming: 3 bases; junction bases outside the gene matches: 11. Here the CDR3 DNA reads TGTGCCAGCAGGGGCCGGGACAGAGGGGGCTACGAGCAGTACTTC. Amino acids: CASRGRDRGGYEQYF.

This chain uses TRBV5-4 with TRBJ1-1; the match to TRBD1 covers 10 bases. The V gene end was trimmed by 5 bases and the J gene end by 2 bases; junction bases not matched to a gene: 3. Germline values: CDR1 SGHNT, CDR2 YYREEE (reference sequence). The CDR3 contains 14 residues. CDR3 loop: CASRGTGANTEAFF. The CDR3, as DNA: TGTGCCAGCAGGGGGACAGGGGCCAACACTGAAGCTTTCTTT. Based on the CDR3 plus reference TRBV5-4 and TRBJ1-1, the full variable domain is ETGVTQSPTHLIKTRGQQVTLRCSSQSGHNTVSWYQQALGQGPQFIFQYYREEENGRGNFPPRFSGLQFPNYSSELNVNALELDDSALYLCASRGTGANTEAFFGQGTRLTVV.

This rearrangement joins TRBV3-1 (or the pseudogene TRBV3-2) to TRBJ2-5, with a tentative D call TRBD1 (5 bases). Trimming removed 2 bases at V and 7 bases at J, with 14 bases between. The CDR3 loop spans 14 amino acids. Germline V gives CDR1 LGHDT, CDR2 YNNKEL (reference sequence). Here the CDR3 reads CASSQIGAEGTQYF. In DNA form, the CDR3 reads TGTGCCAGCAGCCAAATTGGGGCAGAAGGGACCCAGTACTTC.

The V call is TRBV4-1, the J call TRBJ1-4; TRBD1 is a possible D gene (5 bases). The V end lost 4 bases, the J end lost 8 bases, and 14 bases lay between the germline ends. The CDR3 sequence is 14 residues long. Looked up from germline, CDR1 is MGHRA and CDR2 is YSYEKL. The CDR3 loop reads CASSRGGDGEKLFF. The CDR3 nucleotides read TGCGCCAGCAGCCGGGGAGGGGACGGGGAAAAACTGTTTTTT.

The chain is built from TRBV5-6 and TRBJ2-1; 7 positions match TRBD1. V shed 2 bases and J 5 bases; nucleotides not matched to a gene: 19. The CDR3 consists of 19 residues. The germline gives CDR1 SGHDT, CDR2 YYEEEE. The CDR3 here is CASSLLHRGGYGTNNEQFF. The CDR3 DNA is TGTGCCAGCAGCTTACTCCACAGGGGCGGTTACGGGACCAACAATGAGCAGTTCTTC.

This rearrangement joins TRBV27 to TRBJ1-5; D unresolved. CDR3 size: 15 residues. The germline gives CDR1 MNHEY, CDR2 SMNVEV (reference sequence). The ends were cut back, 3 bases at V and 0 bases at J, with 9 bases in the middle. The CDR3 loop is CASSLRPYSNQPQHF. CDR3 DNA sequence: TGTGCCAGCAGTTTGAGGCCTTATAGCAATCAGCCCCAGCATTTT.

This clone appeared a few times. This sequence joins TRBV9 and TRBJ2-1; 12 bases agree with TRBD2. CDR1 and CDR2 (germline): SGDLS, YYNGEE. The CDR3 length is 16 residues. The V and J ends lost 3 bases and 5 bases, in that order; junction bases with no gene match: 6. The CDR3 coding sequence is TGTGCCAGCAGCGCTTCTAGCGGGAGGGCAGACAATGAGCAGTTCTTC. Its protein is CASSASSGRADNEQFF. Full variable domain (outside the CDR3, taken from reference TRBV9 and TRBJ2-1): DSGVTQTPKHLITATGQRVTLRCSPRSGDLSVYWYQQSLDQGLQFLIQYYNGEERAKGNILERFSAQQFPDLHSELNLSSLELGDSALYFCASSASSGRADNEQFFGPGTRLTVL.

The J gene is TRBJ1-2, the V gene TRBV6-2 or TRBV6-3; 8 bases are a match to TRBD1. Germline assignment: CDR1 MNHEY and CDR2 SVGEGT. The CDR3 totals 14 residues. V was clipped by 4 bases and J by 4 bases; unmatched bases: 5. The CDR3 region is CASSSGTGSYGYTF. CDR3 DNA sequence: TGTGCCAGCAGTTCCGGGACAGGCTCCTATGGCTACACCTTC.

The genes are TRBV28 and TRBJ1-5, with unresolved D. The germline gives CDR1 MDHEN, CDR2 SYDVKM. This CDR3 is 12 amino acids long. V shed 7 bases and J shed 5 bases, with 9 bases lying between them. The chain's CDR3 is CASTSLYQPQHF. For the CDR3, the DNA is TGTGCCAGCACTTCTCTCTATCAGCCCCAGCATTTT.